The rows below give T cell receptor beta chains drawn from one sample of a study of CD8 T cells in ankylosing spondylitis. MiXCR, run by TCRdb on the 5' RACE reads, gives a single entry per CDR3 protein. In the table there are roughly 38,000 distinct CDR3 sequences, less than 4% of which are singletons. The sequenced material came from blood, either unsorted or a sorted T cell fraction (not recorded which). The receptors here all came from a male donor with ankylosing spondylitis or in good health (not recorded which). CDR3s include the opening cysteine and the closing phenylalanine or tryptophan. D genes are given only for firm matches. Clone size is shown for a subset of rows, as once, few, many or a class of expanded clone.

D	J	size	V	CDR3	DNA
-	TRBJ2-1	many	TRBV9	CASSVWGLNNEQFF	TGTGCCAGCAGCGTATGGGGCTTAAACAATGAGCAGTTCTTC
TRBD1	TRBJ2-2	many	TRBV9	CASSSDRGLTGELFF	TGTGCCAGCAGCTCAGACAGGGGGCTTACCGGGGAGCTGTTTTTT
-	TRBJ1-4	many	TRBV9	CASSSGAVSTNEKLFF	TGTGCCAGCAGCTCCGGGGCAGTTTCAACTAATGAAAAACTGTTTTTT
-	TRBJ2-5	many	TRBV9	CASSGGPGETQYF	TGTGCCAGCAGCGGGGGACCAGGGGAGACCCAGTACTTC
TRBD1	TRBJ2-2	many	TRBV9	CASSVGTGGNGELFF	TGTGCCAGCAGCGTAGGGACAGGGGGCAACGGGGAGCTGTTTTTT
-	TRBJ2-1	many	TRBV9	CASSVASKAYNEQFF	TGTGCCAGCAGCGTAGCGTCGAAGGCCTACAATGAGCAGTTCTTC
TRBD2	TRBJ2-5	many	TRBV9	CASSVTSGGGETQYF	TGTGCCAGCAGCGTTACTAGCGGAGGAGGGGAGACCCAGTACTTC
-	TRBJ2-2	many	TRBV9	CASSVGRYTGELFF	TGTGCCAGCAGCGTAGGGAGATACACCGGGGAGCTGTTTTTT
TRBD2	TRBJ2-2	many	TRBV9	CASSPALADTGELFF	TGTGCCAGCAGCCCTGCCCTAGCGGACACCGGGGAGCTGTTTTTT
-	TRBJ2-6	many	TRBV9	CATSGGHAGANVLTF	TGTGCCACTAGTGGAGGGCACGCTGGGGCCAACGTCCTGACTTTC
TRBD2	TRBJ2-3	-	TRBV9	CAGSVEGAGVADTQYF	TGTGCCGGCAGCGTAGAAGGAGCGGGGGTGGCAGATACGCAGTATTTT
-	TRBJ2-5	many	TRBV9	CASSVGQQGYQETQYF	TGTGCCAGCAGCGTAGGTCAACAGGGCTACCAAGAGACCCAGTACTTC
-	TRBJ2-1	many	TRBV9	CASSVEETRNEQFF	TGTGCCAGCAGCGTAGAAGAGACTCGGAATGAGCAGTTCTTC
-	TRBJ2-2	many	TRBV9	CASSVGTEGAGELFF	TGTGCCAGCAGCGTTGGGACGGAGGGCGCCGGGGAGCTGTTTTTT
-	TRBJ2-1	many	TRBV9	CASSVGLENEQFF	TGTGCCAGCAGCGTAGGACTAGAAAATGAGCAGTTCTTC
-	TRBJ1-3	many	TRBV12-2	CASRPVHPRGSSGNTIYF	TGTGCAAGTCGCCCCGTACACCCGCGGGGCAGCTCTGGAAACACCATATATTTT
TRBD2	TRBJ2-3	many	TRBV9	CASSLNSGAGGDTQYF	TGTGCCAGCAGCCTTAATAGCGGGGCCGGGGGAGATACGCAGTATTTT
-	TRBJ2-5	many	TRBV9	CASSVAGFQETQYF	TGTGCCAGCAGCGTGGCGGGGTTCCAAGAGACCCAGTACTTC
-	TRBJ2-6	many	TRBV6-4	CASVSYGGRSGANVLTF	TGTGCCAGCGTTTCTTACGGGGGCCGCTCTGGGGCCAACGTCCTGACTTTC
TRBD1	TRBJ1-4	many	TRBV9	CASSADRVRNEKLFF	TGTGCCAGCAGCGCCGACAGGGTTCGTAATGAAAAACTGTTTTTT
-	TRBJ2-3	many	TRBV9	CASSVGTPPSDTQYF	TGTGCCAGCAGCGTAGGGACTCCCCCCTCGGATACGCAGTATTTT
-	TRBJ1-6	many	TRBV29-1	CSVDFPDGGPSYNSPLHF	TGCAGCGTTGATTTTCCCGACGGAGGGCCCTCCTATAATTCACCCCTCCACTTT
TRBD2	TRBJ2-3	many	TRBV9	CASSFRLAGSDTQYF	TGTGCCAGCAGCTTCCGACTAGCGGGGTCAGATACGCAGTATTTT
TRBD2	TRBJ2-3	many	TRBV9	CASSVTGGAPDTQYF	TGTGCCAGCAGCGTAACCGGGGGGGCCCCAGATACGCAGTATTTT
-	TRBJ1-3	many	TRBV9	CASNTIYF	TGTGCCAGCAACACCATATATTTT
-	TRBJ2-4	many	TRBV9	CASSQDGLGNIQYF	TGTGCCAGCAGCCAGGACGGCCTGGGGAACATTCAGTACTTC
-	TRBJ2-3	many	TRBV9	CASSVLPAAEADTQYF	TGTGCCAGCAGCGTACTACCCGCCGCGGAAGCAGATACGCAGTATTTT
-	TRBJ2-5	many	TRBV9	CASSVGFRPGETQYF	TGTGCCAGCAGCGTAGGTTTCAGGCCGGGGGAGACCCAGTACTTC
-	TRBJ2-1	medium-sized	TRBV4-2	CASSQDRGFYNEQFF	TGTGCCAGCAGCCAAGACAGGGGATTTTACAATGAGCAGTTCTTC
-	TRBJ2-1	many	TRBV9	CASSVSVSSYNEQFF	TGTGCCAGCAGCGTAAGCGTGAGCTCCTACAATGAGCAGTTCTTC
TRBD1	TRBJ2-3	many	TRBV9	CASSPRQGFGTDTQYF	TGTGCCAGCAGCCCACGACAGGGCTTCGGCACAGATACGCAGTATTTT
-	TRBJ1-6	many	TRBV9	CASSTPQGNNSPLHF	TGTGCCAGCAGCACCCCACAGGGAAATAATTCACCCCTCCACTTT
-	TRBJ1-5	many	TRBV9	CASSVHEGVGQPQHF	TGTGCCAGCAGCGTACACGAGGGAGTGGGGCAGCCCCAGCATTTT
TRBD1	TRBJ1-4	many	TRBV9	CASSVGGTGWEKLFF	TGTGCCAGCAGCGTCGGGGGGACAGGGTGGGAAAAACTGTTTTTT
TRBD1	TRBJ2-3	-	TRBV9	CASSGRDSSTDTQYF	TGTGCCAGCAGCGGCCGGGACAGCAGCACAGATACGCAGTATTTT
TRBD2	TRBJ2-2	many	TRBV9	CASSPGLVVYTGELFF	TGTGCCAGCAGCCCGGGACTAGTTGTGTACACCGGGGAGCTGTTTTTT
-	TRBJ2-3	medium-sized	TRBV9	CASSPWGSDTQYF	TGTGCCAGCAGCCCATGGGGCTCCGATACGCAGTATTTT
-	TRBJ1-6	many	TRBV9	CASSGPAGPATLHF	TGTGCCAGCAGCGGACCAGCCGGACCTGCCACCCTCCACTTT
-	TRBJ2-1	many	TRBV9	CASSVAGRGADNEQFF	TGTGCCAGCAGCGTAGCTGGTCGGGGCGCGGACAATGAGCAGTTCTTC
-	TRBJ2-3	many	TRBV9	CASSSPWDADTQYF	TGTGCCAGCAGCTCCCCCTGGGATGCAGATACGCAGTATTTT
-	TRBJ1-6	many	TRBV9	CASSVTTGGSSYNSPLHF	TGTGCCAGCAGCGTGACGACAGGCGGGAGCTCCTATAATTCACCCCTCCACTTT
TRBD1	TRBJ2-5	many	TRBV9	CASSVRQGGGETQYF	TGTGCCAGCAGCGTGCGACAGGGCGGAGGCGAGACCCAGTACTTC
-	TRBJ2-2	many	TRBV9	CASSVSGRRSAGELFF	TGTGCCAGCAGCGTCAGCGGGCGGAGGTCCGCCGGGGAGCTGTTTTTT
-	TRBJ2-1	many	TRBV9	CASSVLGENEQFF	TGTGCCAGCAGCGTACTAGGGGAGAATGAGCAGTTCTTC
-	TRBJ1-2	many	TRBV9	CASSVDWGSEGYTF	TGTGCCAGCAGCGTAGACTGGGGTTCGGAGGGCTACACCTTC
-	TRBJ2-3	many	TRBV9	CASSVGSSRGRRGSDTQYF	TGTGCCAGCAGCGTAGGGTCCAGTCGGGGCCGCCGGGGTTCAGATACGCAGTATTTT
TRBD1	TRBJ2-6	many	TRBV9	CASSKGQSSGANVLTF	TGTGCCAGCAGCAAGGGACAGAGCTCTGGGGCCAACGTCCTGACTTTC
-	TRBJ2-1	many	TRBV9	CASSVARGAYNEQFF	TGTGCCAGCAGCGTAGCGAGGGGTGCCTACAATGAGCAGTTCTTC
TRBD2	TRBJ2-5	many	TRBV9	CASSVDGGGVVETQYF	TGTGCCAGCAGCGTAGATGGCGGGGGGGTAGTAGAGACCCAGTACTTC
-	TRBJ2-6	many	TRBV12-5	CARHNSSGANVLTF	TGTGCTAGACACAACAGCTCTGGGGCCAACGTCCTGACTTTC
-	TRBJ1-1	many	TRBV9	CASSKAGLGNTEAFF	TGTGCCAGCAGCAAAGCCGGCCTTGGGAACACTGAAGCTTTCTTT
-	TRBJ2-3	many	TRBV9	CASSVRDLRDTQYF	TGTGCCAGCAGCGTCCGGGACTTACGAGATACGCAGTATTTT
TRBD2	TRBJ2-5	many	TRBV9	CASSVVAGGEETQYF	TGTGCCAGCAGCGTAGTTGCGGGGGGGGAAGAGACCCAGTACTTC
TRBD2	TRBJ2-1	many	TRBV9	CASSSSPGTSGRVYNEQFF	TGTGCCAGCAGCTCTTCCCCTGGGACTAGCGGGAGAGTGTACAATGAGCAGTTCTTC
TRBD2	TRBJ2-1	many	TRBV9	CASSVALLAGDGEQFF	TGTGCCAGCAGCGTAGCGTTACTAGCGGGAGACGGTGAGCAGTTCTTC
-	TRBJ2-2	-	TRBV9	CASSEGGGAPHGELFF	TGTGCCAGCAGCGAAGGAGGGGGGGCACCCCACGGGGAGCTGTTTTTT
-	TRBJ2-5	many	TRBV9	CASSVGQGVLDVTQYF	TGTGCCAGCAGCGTAGGGCAGGGCGTTCTTGACGTTACCCAGTACTTC
-	TRBJ2-1	many	TRBV9	CASSVAAPGDYNEQFF	TGTGCCAGCAGCGTAGCCGCCCCAGGGGACTACAATGAGCAGTTCTTC
TRBD2	TRBJ2-2	many	TRBV9	CASSPGGGPVAGVVNTGELFF	TGTGCCAGCAGCCCCGGGGGAGGACCCGTAGCGGGAGTAGTGAACACCGGGGAGCTGTTTTTT